This entry lists 8 T cell receptor beta chains sequenced from one sample in a study of OX40 agonist ivuxolimab in advanced cancers. The table came from immunoSEQ multiplex PCR; TCRdb's copy has only in-frame clones and leaves some out. This table has tens of thousands of clones, about four fifths appearing once. Source: CD4+ or CD8+ T cells sorted from blood, taken in a trial of the OX40 agonist ivuxolimab. The source is an adult with an advanced solid tumor such as melanoma, head and neck, liver or kidney cancer.

V and J are TRBV13 and TRBJ2-3; the D is unclear. This CDR3 contains 16 residues. The V end was cut by 4 bases, the J end by 0 bases, with 14 bases between. The germline CDR1 and CDR2 sequences are PRHDT and FYEKMQ (reference sequence). CDR3 sequence reads: CASSSRRLASTDTQYF. DNA of the CDR3: TGTGCCAGCAGCTCCAGGCGACTCGCTAGCACAGATACGCAGTATTTT.

The chain employs TRBV19 and TRBJ1-1; D ambiguous. Between the trimmed V and J ends, which lost 5 bases and 6 bases, there was a span of 13 bases. Germline V lookup: CDR1 LNHDA, CDR2 SQIVND (reference sequence). The CDR3 has 13 residues. The CDR3 nucleotides are TGTGCCAGTAGTTCCGGGCTGTTTCCTGAAGCTTTCTTT. It is translated as CASSSGLFPEAFF.

In its sample, this clone was seen a few times. CDR3 loop: CASRGGTGAGEQYV. The CDR3 coding sequence is TGTGCCAGCAGGGGGGGAACAGGGGCTGGCGAGCAGTACGTC. This sequence joins TRBV28 and TRBJ2-7, with a tentative D call TRBD1 (7 bases). CDR1 is MDHEN and CDR2 is SYDVKM in the germline V gene. The CDR3 sequence is 14 residues long. The ends were cut back, 6 bases at V and 6 bases at J, with 18 bases in the middle.

A note on this clone: Other DNA sequences in this sample translate to the same CDR3. J is TRBJ2-2 and V is TRBV27; D call uncertain. CDR3 length: 12 amino acids. Germline values: CDR1 MNHEY, CDR2 SMNVEV (reference sequence). V shed 1 base and J shed 6 bases, with 3 bases lying between them. The CDR3 sequence: CASSLLAGELFF. The CDR3 DNA sequence: TGTGCCAGCAGTTTATTGGCCGGGGAGCTGTTTTTT.

This clone occurred a few times. J is TRBJ2-3 and V is TRBV5-4; D is undetermined. Trimming shortened V by 1 base and J by 1 base, and 10 bases separated the two germline ends. CDR1 is SGHNT, CDR2 YYREEE, per germline (reference sequence). CDR3 length: 15 residues. Written as DNA, the CDR3 is TGTGCCAGCAGCTTGAGTCGCGGCGGCACAGATACGCAGTATTTT. Protein sequence: CASSLSRGGTDTQYF.

The V call is TRBV19, the J call TRBJ2-1; D tentatively fits TRBD1 or TRBD2 (5 bases each). The CDR3 sequence is 14 residues long. Germline V gives CDR1 LNHDA, CDR2 SQIVND (reference sequence). V was cut by 2 bases and J by 6 bases, with 11 bases left in between. The CDR3 DNA is TGTGCCAGTAGTATATTGGGGACGTCCAATGAGCAGTTCTTC. This sequence encodes CASSILGTSNEQFF.

This chain links TRBV7-9 with TRBJ2-5, with D uncertain. With the DNA end fitting TRBJ2-7 better, the J assignment may be wrong. The CDR3 runs to 13 residues. Germline CDR1 is SEHNR and CDR2 is FQNEAQ (reference sequence). The CDR3 spells CASSFQASYEQYF. CDR3 DNA: TGTGCCAGCAGCTTTCAGGCTTCCTACGAGCAGTACTTC.

J is TRBJ2-7 and V is TRBV14, with 8 bases identical to TRBD1. Germline CDR1 reads SGHDN; CDR2 reads FVKESK. Trimming cost V 3 bases and J 3 bases; bases outside gene matches: 4. The CDR3 sequence is 14 residues long. CDR3 nucleotide sequence: TGTGCCAGCAGCCAGGGGACAGGCGGCTACGAGCAGTACTTC. Its protein product is CASSQGTGGYEQYF. The full variable domain, completed using reference TRBV14 and TRBJ2-7, is EAGVTQFPSHSVIEKGQTVTLRCDPISGHDNLYWYRRVMGKEIKFLLHFVKESKQDESGMPNNRFLAERTGGTYSTLKVQPAELEDSGVYFCASSQGTGGYEQYFGPGTRLTVT.